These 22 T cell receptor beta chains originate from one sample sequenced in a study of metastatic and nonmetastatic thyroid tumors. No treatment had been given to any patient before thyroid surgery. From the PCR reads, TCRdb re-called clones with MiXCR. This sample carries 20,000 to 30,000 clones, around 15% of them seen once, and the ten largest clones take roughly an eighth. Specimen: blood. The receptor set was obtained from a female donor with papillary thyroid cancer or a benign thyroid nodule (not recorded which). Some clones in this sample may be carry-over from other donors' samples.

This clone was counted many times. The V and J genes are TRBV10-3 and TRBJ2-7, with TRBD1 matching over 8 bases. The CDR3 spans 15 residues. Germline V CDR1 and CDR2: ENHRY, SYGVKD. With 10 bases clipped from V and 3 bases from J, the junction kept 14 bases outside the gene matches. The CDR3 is CATQSGQGGSYEQYF. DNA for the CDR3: TGTGCCACTCAGAGCGGACAGGGTGGAAGCTACGAGCAGTACTTC.

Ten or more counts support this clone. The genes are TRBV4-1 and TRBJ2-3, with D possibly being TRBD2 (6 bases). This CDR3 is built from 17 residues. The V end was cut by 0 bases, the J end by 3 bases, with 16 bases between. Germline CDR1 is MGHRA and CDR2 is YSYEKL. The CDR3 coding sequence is TGCGCCAGCAGCCAAGATCGGGGGTTGAGGGGAACAGATACGCAGTATTTT. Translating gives CASSQDRGLRGTDTQYF.

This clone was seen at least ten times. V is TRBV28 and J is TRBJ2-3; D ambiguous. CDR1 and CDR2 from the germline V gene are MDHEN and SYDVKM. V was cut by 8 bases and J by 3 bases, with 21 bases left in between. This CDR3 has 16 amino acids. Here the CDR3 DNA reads TGTGCCAGCCGCGGTCGCAGCCGGGTACCAACAGATACGCAGTATTTT. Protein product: CASRGRSRVPTDTQYF.

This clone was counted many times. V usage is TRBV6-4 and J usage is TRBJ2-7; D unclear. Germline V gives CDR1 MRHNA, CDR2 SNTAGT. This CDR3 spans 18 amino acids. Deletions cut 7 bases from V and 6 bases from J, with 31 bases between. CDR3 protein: CASKPELPISPTRIEQYF. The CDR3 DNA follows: TGTGCCAGCAAACCCGAACTGCCCATTTCCCCTACGAGGATCGAGCAGTACTTC.

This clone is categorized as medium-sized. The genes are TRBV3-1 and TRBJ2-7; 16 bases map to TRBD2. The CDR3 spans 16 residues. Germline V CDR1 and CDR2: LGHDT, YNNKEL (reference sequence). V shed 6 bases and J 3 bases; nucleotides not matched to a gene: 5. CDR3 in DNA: TGTGCCAGCAGTCCGGGACTAGCGGGAGGGTTCTACGAGCAGTACTTC. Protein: CASSPGLAGGFYEQYF.

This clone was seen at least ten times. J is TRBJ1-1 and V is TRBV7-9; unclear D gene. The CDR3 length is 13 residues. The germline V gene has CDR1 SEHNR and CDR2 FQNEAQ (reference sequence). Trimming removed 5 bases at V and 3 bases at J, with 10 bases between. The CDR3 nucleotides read TGTGCCAGCAGCCCCCAGGCCGACACTGAAGCTTTCTTT. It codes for CASSPQADTEAFF.

The CDR3 is CASSQGVVTEAFF. Written as DNA, the CDR3 is TGTGCCAGCAGCCAGGGGGTGGTCACTGAAGCTTTCTTT. The V call is TRBV4-2, the J call TRBJ1-1; D is possibly TRBD1 (5 bases). The CDR3 has 13 residues. Germline V gene data show CDR1 as LGHNA and CDR2 as YNFKEQ. Trimming took off 3 bases at V and 4 bases at J, with 9 bases between the two ends.

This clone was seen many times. The CDR3 region is CASSRETGGYEQYF. The CDR3 coding sequence is TGTGCCAGCAGCAGAGAAACGGGAGGCTACGAGCAGTACTTC. The rearrangement uses TRBV7-9 and TRBJ2-7, with 7 positions matching TRBD2. With 5 bases clipped from V and 3 bases from J, the junction kept 7 bases outside the gene matches. The germline V gene has CDR1 SEHNR and CDR2 FQNEAQ (reference sequence). This CDR3 spans 14 amino acids.

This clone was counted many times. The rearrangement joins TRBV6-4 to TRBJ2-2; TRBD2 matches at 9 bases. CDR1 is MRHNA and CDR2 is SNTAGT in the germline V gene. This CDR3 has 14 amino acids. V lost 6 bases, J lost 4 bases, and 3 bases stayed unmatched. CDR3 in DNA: TGTGCCAGCAGGACTAGCGGAAGCACCGGGGAGCTGTTTTTT. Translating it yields CASRTSGSTGELFF.

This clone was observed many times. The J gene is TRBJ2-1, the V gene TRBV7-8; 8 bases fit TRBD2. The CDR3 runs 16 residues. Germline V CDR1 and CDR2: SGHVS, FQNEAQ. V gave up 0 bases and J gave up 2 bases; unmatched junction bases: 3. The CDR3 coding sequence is TGTGCCAGCAGCTTAGCCCGAGCGGGAGCCTACAATGAGCAGTTCTTC. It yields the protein CASSLARAGAYNEQFF.

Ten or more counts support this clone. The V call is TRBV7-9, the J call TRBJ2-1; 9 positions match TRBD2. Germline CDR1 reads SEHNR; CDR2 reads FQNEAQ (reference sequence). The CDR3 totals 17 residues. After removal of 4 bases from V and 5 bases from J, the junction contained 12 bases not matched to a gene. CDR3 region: CASSSPLKASGNNEQFF. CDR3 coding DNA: TGTGCCAGCAGCTCCCCGTTAAAGGCTAGCGGGAACAATGAGCAGTTCTTC.

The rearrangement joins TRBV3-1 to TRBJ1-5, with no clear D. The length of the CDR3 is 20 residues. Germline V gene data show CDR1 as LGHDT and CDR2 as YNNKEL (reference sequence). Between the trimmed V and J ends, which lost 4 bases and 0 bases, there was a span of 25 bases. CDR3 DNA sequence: TGTGCCAGCAGCCCCGAAACCGGGCCCTATTCGTCTCTTAGCAATCAGCCCCAGCATTTT. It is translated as CASSPETGPYSSLSNQPQHF. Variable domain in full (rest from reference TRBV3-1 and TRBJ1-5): DTAVSQTPKYLVTQMGNDKSIKCEQNLGHDTMYWYKQDSKKFLKIMFSYNNKELIINETVPNRFSPKSPDKAHLNLHINSLELGDSAVYFCASSPETGPYSSLSNQPQHFGDGTRLSIL.

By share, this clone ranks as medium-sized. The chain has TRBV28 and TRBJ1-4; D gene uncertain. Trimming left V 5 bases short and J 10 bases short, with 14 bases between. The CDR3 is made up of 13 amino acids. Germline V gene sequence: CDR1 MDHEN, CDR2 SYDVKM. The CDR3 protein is CASSGQTLGKLFF. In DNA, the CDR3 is TGTGCCAGCAGTGGCCAGACCCTTGGAAAACTGTTTTTT. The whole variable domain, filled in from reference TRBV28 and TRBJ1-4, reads DVKVTQSSRYLVKRTGEKVFLECVQDMDHENMFWYRQDPGLGLRLIYFSYDVKMKEKGDIPEGYSVSREKKERFSLILESASTNQTSMYLCASSGQTLGKLFFGSGTQLSVL.

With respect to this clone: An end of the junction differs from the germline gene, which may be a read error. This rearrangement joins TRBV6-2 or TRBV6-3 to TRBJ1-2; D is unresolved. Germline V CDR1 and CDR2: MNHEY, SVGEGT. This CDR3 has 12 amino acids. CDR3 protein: CASSDSSSSYTF. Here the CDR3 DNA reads TGTGCCAGCAGTGACTCGTCGTCAAGCTACACCTTC.

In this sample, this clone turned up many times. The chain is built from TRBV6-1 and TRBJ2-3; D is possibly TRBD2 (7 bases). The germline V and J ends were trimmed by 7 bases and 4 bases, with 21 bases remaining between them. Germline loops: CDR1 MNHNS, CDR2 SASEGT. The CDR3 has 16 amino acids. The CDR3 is CASTPRGQGRADTQYF. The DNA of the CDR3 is TGTGCCAGCACTCCCCGGGGCCAGGGGAGGGCAGATACGCAGTATTTT.

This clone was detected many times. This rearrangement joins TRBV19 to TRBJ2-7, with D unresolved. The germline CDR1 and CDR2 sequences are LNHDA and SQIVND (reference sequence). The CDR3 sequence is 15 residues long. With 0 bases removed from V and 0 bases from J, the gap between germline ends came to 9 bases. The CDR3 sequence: CASSIEGPSSYEQYF. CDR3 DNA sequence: TGTGCCAGTAGTATAGAGGGCCCAAGCTCCTACGAGCAGTACTTC. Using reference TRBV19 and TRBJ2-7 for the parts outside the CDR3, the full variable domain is DGGITQSPKYLFRKEGQNVTLSCEQNLNHDAMYWYRQDPGQGLRLIYYSQIVNDFQKGDIAEGYSVSREKKESFPLTVTSAQKNPTAFYLCASSIEGPSSYEQYFGPGTRLTVT.

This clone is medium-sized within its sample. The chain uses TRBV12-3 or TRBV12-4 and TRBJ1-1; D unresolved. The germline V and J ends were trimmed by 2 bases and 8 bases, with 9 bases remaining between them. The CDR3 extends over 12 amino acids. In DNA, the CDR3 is TGTGCCAGCAGTTTAATTGAAGGGGAAGCTTTCTTT. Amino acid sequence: CASSLIEGEAFF.

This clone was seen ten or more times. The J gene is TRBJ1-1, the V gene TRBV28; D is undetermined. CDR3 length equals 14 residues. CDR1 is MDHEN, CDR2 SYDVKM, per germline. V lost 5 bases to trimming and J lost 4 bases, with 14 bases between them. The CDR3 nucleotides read TGTGCCAGCAGTCGAGGCGGGTCGGGCACTGAAGCTTTCTTT. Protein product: CASSRGGSGTEAFF. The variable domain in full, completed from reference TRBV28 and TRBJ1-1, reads DVKVTQSSRYLVKRTGEKVFLECVQDMDHENMFWYRQDPGLGLRLIYFSYDVKMKEKGDIPEGYSVSREKKERFSLILESASTNQTSMYLCASSRGGSGTEAFFGQGTRLTVV.

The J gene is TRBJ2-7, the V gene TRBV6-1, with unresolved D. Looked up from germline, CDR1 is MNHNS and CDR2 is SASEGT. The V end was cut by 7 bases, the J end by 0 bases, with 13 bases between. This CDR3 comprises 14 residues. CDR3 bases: TGTGCCAGCACCCGAGCTACACTCTCCTACGAGCAGTACTTC. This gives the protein CASTRATLSYEQYF.

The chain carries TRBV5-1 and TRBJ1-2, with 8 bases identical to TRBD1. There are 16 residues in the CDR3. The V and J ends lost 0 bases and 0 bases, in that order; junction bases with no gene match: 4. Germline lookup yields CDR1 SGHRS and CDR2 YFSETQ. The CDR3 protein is CASSLADRGTNYGYTF. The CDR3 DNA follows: TGCGCCAGCAGCTTGGCCGACAGGGGAACTAACTATGGCTACACCTTC.

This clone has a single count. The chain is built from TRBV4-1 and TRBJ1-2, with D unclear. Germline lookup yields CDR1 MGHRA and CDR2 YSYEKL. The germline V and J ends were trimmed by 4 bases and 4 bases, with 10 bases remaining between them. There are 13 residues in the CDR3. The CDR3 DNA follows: TGCGCCAGCAGCCCGGTACTGAGCTATGGCTACACCTTC. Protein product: CASSPVLSYGYTF.

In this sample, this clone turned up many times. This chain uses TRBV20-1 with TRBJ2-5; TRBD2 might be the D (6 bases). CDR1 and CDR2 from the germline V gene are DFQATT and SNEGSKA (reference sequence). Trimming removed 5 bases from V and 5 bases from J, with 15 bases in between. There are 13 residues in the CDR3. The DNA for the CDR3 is TGCAGTGCTCGGACATGGGAGGTTGAGACCCAGTACTTC. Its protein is CSARTWEVETQYF.